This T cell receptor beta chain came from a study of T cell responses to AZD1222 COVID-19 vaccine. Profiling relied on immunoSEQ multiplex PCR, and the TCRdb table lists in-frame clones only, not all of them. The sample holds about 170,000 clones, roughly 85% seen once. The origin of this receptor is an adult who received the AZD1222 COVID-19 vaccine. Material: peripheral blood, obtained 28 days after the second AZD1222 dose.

The CDR3 loop reads CASSTRGMNTEAFF. CDR3 sequence (DNA): TGTGCCAGTAGTACACGGGGAATGAACACTGAAGCTTTCTTT. V is TRBV19 and J is TRBJ1-1; no firm D call. V lost 4 bases and J lost 0, with 9 bases in between. This CDR3 has 14 residues. CDR1 and CDR2 (germline): LNHDA, SQIVND (reference sequence).